A selection of T cell receptor beta chains follows, all from one sample in a study of T cell changes during pregnancy in multiple sclerosis. Measured with immunoSEQ multiplex PCR; TCRdb has only the in-frame clones, and not every one. The table includes tens of thousands of clones, over 80% detected once. The sample in question was CD4+ T cells from peripheral blood mononuclear cells, obtained before pregnancy. Every receptor here comes from a female donor with multiple sclerosis, enrolled in a pregnancy study. Each CDR3 is given with its conserved first and last residue. The D gene is left open where the match is weak.

V: TRBV6-5
length: 15
D: .
CDR3: CASSRRRTDPGELFF

V: TRBV7-6
length: 14
D: .
CDR3: CASSEASSGETQYF

V: TRBV5-4
length: 15
D: .
CDR3: CASSRPVPGRVEAFF

V: TRBV7-8
length: 14
D: .
CDR3: CAGGVRSGANVLTF

V: TRBV29-1
length: 13
D: .
CDR3: CSVAAGSTDTQYF

V: TRBV11-3
length: 20
D: .
CDR3: CASSLGFWGTLDSYQETQYF

V: TRBV9
length: 16
D: TRBD1
CDR3: CASSPDLGTGSYEQYF

V: TRBV5-1
length: 13
D: .
CDR3: CASNMGPEDTQYF

V: TRBV4-3
length: 13
D: TRBD1
CDR3: CASSRRQGYGYTF

V: TRBV7-8
length: 18
D: TRBD2
CDR3: CASTPLRLAGGSSYEQYF

V: TRBV5-1
length: 12
D: TRBD1
CDR3: CASSSDRGKAFF

V: TRBV14
length: 15
D: TRBD1
CDR3: CASSQGTGRTYEQYF

V: TRBV5-1
length: 16
D: TRBD2
CDR3: CASSLRTSGGSETQYF

V: TRBV25-1
length: 15
D: .
CDR3: CASSGAGQSSYEQYF

V: TRBV6-5
length: 14
D: TRBD1
CDR3: CASRSDSRQGARTF

V: TRBV9
length: 18
D: TRBD2
CDR3: CASSPRGGGLGNTGELFF

V: TRBV7-6
length: 16
D: .
CDR3: CASSLARGSSGNTIYF

V: TRBV7-2
length: 15
D: TRBD1
CDR3: CASSRRQGGNTEAFF

V: TRBV6-5
length: 16
D: TRBD2
CDR3: CASSYQGTSGYNEQFF

V: TRBV7-9
length: 13
D: .
CDR3: CASSFQGNTEAFF

V: TRBV7-2
length: 16
D: TRBD2
CDR3: CASSLESGRITDTQYF

V: TRBV6-1
length: 15
D: .
CDR3: CASSERAGAGNTIYF

V: TRBV7-2
length: 15
D: .
CDR3: CASSLATIHSYEQYF

V: TRBV2
length: 14
D: TRBD1
CDR3: CASSEDRGSYEQYF

V: TRBV30
length: 13
D: .
CDR3: CAWSVNSGIRQFF

V: TRBV6-1
length: 15
D: .
CDR3: CASSVSPFGSYEQYF

V: TRBV29-1
length: 15
D: .
CDR3: CSVRYGQWGMYEQYF

V: TRBV10-3
length: 13
D: TRBD1
CDR3: CAIAQGVNEKLFF

V: TRBV10-1
length: 14
D: .
CDR3: CASSEIRDGKVAFF

V: TRBV19
length: 13
D: .
CDR3: CASSTPVNYGYTF

V: TRBV19
length: 16
D: .
CDR3: CASSILSGTQNTEAFF

V: TRBV10-2
length: 19
D: TRBD2
CDR3: CASSPTTGTSRLNTGELFF

V: TRBV28
length: 12
D: .
CDR3: CASGNQGTEAFF

V: TRBV27
length: 14
D: .
CDR3: CASSLRGWTDTQYF

V: TRBV27
length: 15
D: TRBD1
CDR3: CASSYYRGKGIEQYF

V: TRBV7-3
length: 14
D: .
CDR3: CASSLIPGSYGYTF

V: TRBV15
length: 16
D: TRBD2
CDR3: CATSRDGASGEETQYF

V: TRBV5-1
length: 15
D: .
CDR3: CASSLAGSDYNEQFF

V: TRBV6-1
length: 15
D: TRBD1
CDR3: CASSEAGGRNQPQHF

V: TRBV2
length: 15
D: .
CDR3: CASRDRRERDTEAFF

V: TRBV29-1
length: 15
D: TRBD1
CDR3: CSARSGTDFSYEQYF